This T cell receptor beta chain appears in the sequencing data of a study of blood T cells in healthy people across ages. This clonotype occurred a few times. Through a sample-barcoded 5' primer and a J-beta primer mix, a second PCR was run for about 7 to 12 cycles. Sequencing recovered at least 2.5 million CDR3-containing paired-end reads from each sample. In TCRdb, the 5' RACE reads were re-called with MiXCR into one record per CDR3 protein. The sample contains 750,000 or so distinct CDR3 sequences, more than 20% of which appear only once. This CDR3 spans 12 amino acids. CDR1 is LGHDT, CDR2 YNNKEL, per germline (reference sequence). The same sample was also used in a study of T cells of mothers and their children.

The TCR comes from a boy aged 10-17 years in good health. Sequencing was done on a sample of blood. V usage is TRBV3-1 and J usage is TRBJ2-5, with D maybe TRBD2 (5 bases). The DNA end is a closer match to TRBJ2-1, so the J assignment may be wrong. The CDR3 region is CASSLGVEEQFF. The CDR3 bases are TGTGCCAGCAGCCTGGGAGTGGAAGAGCAGTTCTTC.